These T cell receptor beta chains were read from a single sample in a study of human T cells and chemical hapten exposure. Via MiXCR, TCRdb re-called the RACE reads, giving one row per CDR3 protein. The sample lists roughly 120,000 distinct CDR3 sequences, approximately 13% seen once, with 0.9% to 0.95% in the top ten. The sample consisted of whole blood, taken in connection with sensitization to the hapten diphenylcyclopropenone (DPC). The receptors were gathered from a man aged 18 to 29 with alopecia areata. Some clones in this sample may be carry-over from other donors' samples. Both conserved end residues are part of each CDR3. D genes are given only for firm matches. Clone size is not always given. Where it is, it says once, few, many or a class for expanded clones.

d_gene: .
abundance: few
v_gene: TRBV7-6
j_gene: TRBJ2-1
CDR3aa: CASSLAPGKWEQFF
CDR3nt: TGTGCCAGCAGCTTAGCGCCGGGGAAGTGGGAGCAGTTCTTC

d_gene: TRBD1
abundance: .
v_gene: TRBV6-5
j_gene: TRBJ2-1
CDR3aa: CASSPDRGHNEQFF
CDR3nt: TGTGCCAGCAGCCCCGACAGGGGGCACAATGAGCAGTTCTTC

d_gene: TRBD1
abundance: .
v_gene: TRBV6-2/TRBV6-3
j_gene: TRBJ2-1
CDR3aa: CASRRTGLYNEQFF
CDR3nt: TGTGCCAGCAGGAGGACAGGCCTATACAATGAGCAGTTCTTC

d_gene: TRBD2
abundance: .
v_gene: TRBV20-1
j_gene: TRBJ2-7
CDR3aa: CSERVASGGVSYEQYF
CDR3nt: TGCAGTGAAAGAGTGGCTAGCGGGGGCGTTTCCTACGAGCAGTACTTC

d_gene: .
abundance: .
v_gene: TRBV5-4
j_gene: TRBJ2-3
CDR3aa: CASSVTRTDTQYF
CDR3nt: TGTGCCAGCAGCGTCACCCGCACAGATACGCAGTATTTT

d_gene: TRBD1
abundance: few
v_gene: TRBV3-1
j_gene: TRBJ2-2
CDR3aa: CASSQPQGTGELFF
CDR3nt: TGTGCCAGCAGCCAGCCACAGGGGACCGGGGAGCTGTTTTTT

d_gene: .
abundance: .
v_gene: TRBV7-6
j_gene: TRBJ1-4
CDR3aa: CASRGWNEKLFF
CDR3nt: TGTGCCAGCAGGGGATGGAATGAAAAACTGTTTTTT

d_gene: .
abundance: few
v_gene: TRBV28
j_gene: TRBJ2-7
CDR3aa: CASSLTGLKKLHYEQYF
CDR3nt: TGTGCCAGCAGTTTAACAGGGTTAAAAAAACTCCACTACGAGCAGTACTTC

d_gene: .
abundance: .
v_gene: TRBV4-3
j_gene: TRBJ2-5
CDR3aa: CASSQDERGSIQETQYF
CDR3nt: TGCGCCAGCAGCCAAGACGAGCGTGGCTCTATTCAAGAGACCCAGTACTTC

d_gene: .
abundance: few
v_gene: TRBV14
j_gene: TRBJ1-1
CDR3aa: CASSQVTWNTEAFF
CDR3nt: TGTGCCAGCAGCCAAGTCACCTGGAACACTGAAGCTTTCTTT

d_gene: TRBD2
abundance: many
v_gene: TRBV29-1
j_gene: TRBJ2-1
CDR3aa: CSVDSEKAGAYYNEQFF
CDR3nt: TGCAGCGTTGACAGCGAAAAAGCGGGGGCCTACTACAATGAGCAGTTCTTC

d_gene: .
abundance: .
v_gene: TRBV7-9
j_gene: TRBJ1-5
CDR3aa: CASSLDSSNQPQHF
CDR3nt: TGTGCCAGCAGCTTGGATAGTAGCAATCAGCCCCAGCATTTT

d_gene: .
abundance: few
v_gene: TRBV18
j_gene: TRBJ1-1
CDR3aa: CASSQTENTEAFF
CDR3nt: TGTGCCAGCTCCCAGACAGAGAACACTGAAGCTTTCTTT

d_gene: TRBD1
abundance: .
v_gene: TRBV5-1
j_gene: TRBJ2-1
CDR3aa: CASSRQGDYEQFF
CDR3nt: TGCGCCAGCAGCAGACAGGGGGACTATGAGCAGTTCTTC

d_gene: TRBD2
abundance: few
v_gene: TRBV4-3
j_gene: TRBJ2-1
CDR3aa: CASSLAGGPVNEQFF
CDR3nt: TGCGCCAGCAGCCTAGCGGGGGGGCCGGTCAATGAGCAGTTCTTC

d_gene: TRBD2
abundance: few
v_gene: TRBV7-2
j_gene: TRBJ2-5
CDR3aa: CASSPGGSGGGETQYF
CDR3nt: TGTGCCAGCAGCCCAGGTGGTAGCGGGGGTGGAGAGACCCAGTACTTC

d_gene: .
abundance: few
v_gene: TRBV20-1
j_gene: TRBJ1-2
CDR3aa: CSARGTGSRNYGYTF
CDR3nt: TGCAGTGCTAGAGGAACAGGGTCGAGGAACTATGGCTACACCTTC

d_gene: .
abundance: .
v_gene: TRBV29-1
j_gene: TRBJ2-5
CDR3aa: CSVVLRGQETQYF
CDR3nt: TGCAGCGTTGTCTTGAGGGGGCAAGAGACCCAGTACTTC

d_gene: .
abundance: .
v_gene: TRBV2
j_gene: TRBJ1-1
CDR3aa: CASNEGRTEAFF
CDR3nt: TGTGCCAGCAACGAGGGCAGGACTGAAGCTTTCTTT

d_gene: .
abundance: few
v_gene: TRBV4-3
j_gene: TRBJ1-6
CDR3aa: CASSSFAGDSPLHF
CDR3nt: TGCGCCAGCAGCAGCTTCGCGGGGGATTCACCCCTCCACTTT

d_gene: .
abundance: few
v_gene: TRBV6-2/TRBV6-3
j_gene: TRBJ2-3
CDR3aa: CASSFLRDFTDTQYF
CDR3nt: TGTGCCAGCAGTTTCCTTCGGGACTTCACAGATACGCAGTATTTT

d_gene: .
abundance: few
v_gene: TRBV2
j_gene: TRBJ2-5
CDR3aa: CASRTGTDKETQYF
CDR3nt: TGTGCCAGCAGGACCGGGACGGACAAAGAGACCCAGTACTTC

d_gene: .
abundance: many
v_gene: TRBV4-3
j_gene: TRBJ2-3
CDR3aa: CASSQDLAGTDTQYF
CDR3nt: TGCGCCAGCAGCCAAGATTTGGCAGGCACAGATACGCAGTATTTT

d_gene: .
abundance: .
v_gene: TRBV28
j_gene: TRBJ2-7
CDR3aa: CASSYLSTYEQYF
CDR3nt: TGTGCCAGCAGTTACCTTTCTACCTACGAGCAGTACTTC

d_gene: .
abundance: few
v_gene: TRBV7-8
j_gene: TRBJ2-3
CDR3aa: CASSLGRQARTDTQYF
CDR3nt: TGTGCCAGCAGCTTAGGTCGACAGGCCCGCACAGATACGCAGTATTTT

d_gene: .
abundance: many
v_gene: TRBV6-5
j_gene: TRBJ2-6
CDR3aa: CASSYTSGSGANVLTF
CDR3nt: TGTGCCAGCAGTTACACGTCGGGCTCTGGGGCCAACGTCCTGACTTTC

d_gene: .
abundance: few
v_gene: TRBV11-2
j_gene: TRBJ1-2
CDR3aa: CASSQAGYLYGYTF
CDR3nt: TGTGCCAGCAGCCAGGCAGGGTATCTCTATGGCTACACCTTC

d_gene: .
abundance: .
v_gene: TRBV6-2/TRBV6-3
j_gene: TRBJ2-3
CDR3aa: CASSYSDPPTQYF
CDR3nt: TGTGCCAGCAGTTACTCGGACCCCCCAACGCAGTATTTT

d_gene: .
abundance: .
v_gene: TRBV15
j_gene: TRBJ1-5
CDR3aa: CATSRDLPGLSNQPQHF
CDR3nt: TGTGCCACCAGCAGAGATCTGCCAGGTTTAAGCAATCAGCCCCAGCATTTT

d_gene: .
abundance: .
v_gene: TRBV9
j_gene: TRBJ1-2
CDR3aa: CASSAELLYGYTF
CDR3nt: TGTGCCAGCAGCGCCGAACTATTATATGGCTACACCTTC

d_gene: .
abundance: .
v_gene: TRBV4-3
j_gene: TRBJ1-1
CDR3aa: CASSQDTVTANTEAFF
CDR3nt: TGCGCCAGCAGCCAAGATACCGTGACAGCGAACACTGAAGCTTTCTTT

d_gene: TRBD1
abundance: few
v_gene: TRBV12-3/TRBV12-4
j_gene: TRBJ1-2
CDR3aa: CASSLNPGQGTYGYTF
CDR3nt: TGTGCCAGCAGTTTAAACCCGGGACAGGGGACCTATGGCTACACCTTC

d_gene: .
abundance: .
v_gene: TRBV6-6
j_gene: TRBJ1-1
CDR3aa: CASSYAVGATEAFF
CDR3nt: TGTGCCAGCAGTTACGCGGTTGGGGCCACTGAAGCTTTCTTT

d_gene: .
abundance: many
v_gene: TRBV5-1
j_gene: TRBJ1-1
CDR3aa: CASSFGTEAFF
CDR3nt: TGTGCCAGCAGTTTCGGCACTGAAGCTTTCTTT

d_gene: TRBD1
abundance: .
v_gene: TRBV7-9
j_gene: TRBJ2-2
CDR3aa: CASSFRDRTGELFF
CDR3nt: TGTGCCAGCAGCTTCCGGGACAGGACCGGGGAGCTGTTTTTT

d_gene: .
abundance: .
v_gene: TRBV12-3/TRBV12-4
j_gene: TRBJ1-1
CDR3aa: CASTYVGEEAFF
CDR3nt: TGTGCCAGCACCTATGTTGGGGAGGAGGCTTTCTTT

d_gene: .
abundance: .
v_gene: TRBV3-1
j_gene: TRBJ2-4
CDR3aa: CASSGGAFRNIQYF
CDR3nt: TGTGCCAGCAGCGGAGGGGCATTCAGAAACATTCAGTACTTC

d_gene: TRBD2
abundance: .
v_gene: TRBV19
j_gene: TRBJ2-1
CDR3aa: CASSGRLAGGHEQFF
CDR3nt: TGTGCCAGTAGTGGCAGACTAGCGGGGGGCCATGAGCAGTTCTTC

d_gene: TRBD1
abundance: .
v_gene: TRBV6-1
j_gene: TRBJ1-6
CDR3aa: CAIMTGNSPLHF
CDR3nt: TGTGCCATAATGACAGGGAATTCACCCCTCCACTTT

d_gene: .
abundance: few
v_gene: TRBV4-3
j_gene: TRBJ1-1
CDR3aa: CASSQVRGGKGTEAFF
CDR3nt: TGCGCCAGCAGCCAAGTGAGGGGAGGGAAGGGCACTGAAGCTTTCTTT

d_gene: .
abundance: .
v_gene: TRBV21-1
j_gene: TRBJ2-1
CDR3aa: CASSNHFKQGIFYNEQFF
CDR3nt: TGTGCCAGCAGCAACCACTTCAAACAGGGAATCTTCTACAATGAGCAGTTCTTC

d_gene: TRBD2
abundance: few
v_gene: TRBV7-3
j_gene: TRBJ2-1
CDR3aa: CASSLIRGVHNEQFF
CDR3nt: TGTGCCAGCAGCTTAATTCGGGGGGTACACAATGAGCAGTTCTTC

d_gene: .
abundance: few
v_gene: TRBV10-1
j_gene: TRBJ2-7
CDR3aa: CASSWTAAYEQYF
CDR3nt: TGCGCCAGCAGTTGGACAGCAGCCTACGAGCAGTACTTC

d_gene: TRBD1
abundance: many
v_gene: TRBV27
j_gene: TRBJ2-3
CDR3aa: CASSSPGQRTSTDTQYF
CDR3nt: TGTGCCAGCAGTTCTCCGGGACAGAGGACTAGCACAGATACGCAGTATTTT

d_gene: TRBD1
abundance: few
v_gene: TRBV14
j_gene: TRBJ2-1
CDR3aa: CASSSLRFLGTGAGEQFF
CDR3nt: TGTGCCAGCTCTTCGCTACGTTTTCTCGGGACAGGGGCTGGTGAGCAGTTCTTC

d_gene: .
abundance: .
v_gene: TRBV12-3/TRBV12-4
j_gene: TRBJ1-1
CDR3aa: CASSPLDLRGTEAFF
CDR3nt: TGTGCCAGCAGCCCCCTTGACTTGAGGGGCACTGAAGCTTTCTTT

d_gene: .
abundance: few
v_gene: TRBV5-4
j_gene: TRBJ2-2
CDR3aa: CASSTGFTGELFF
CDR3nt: TGTGCCAGCAGCACAGGGTTCACCGGGGAGCTGTTTTTT

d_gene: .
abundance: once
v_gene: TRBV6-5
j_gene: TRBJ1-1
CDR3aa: CASSSRGRSTEAFF
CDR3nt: TGTGCCAGCAGTTCCCGAGGTCGGAGCACTGAAGCTTTCTTT